One sample yielded the 18 T cell receptor beta chains listed below, sequenced in a study of T-cell memory formation after mild COVID-19. From the 5' RACE reads, TCRdb called clonotypes with MiXCR, one entry per CDR3 protein. The data contain around 150,000 distinct CDR3 sequences, approximately 10% of them singletons. The specimen was PBMCs or a T cell subset sorted from them (not recorded which). These receptors came from a man aged 18 to 29 who had mild COVID-19 (a few samples of this study predate the infection). Cell type and time point are not known.

The rearrangement links TRBV20-1 to TRBJ2-1, with 11 bases identical to TRBD2. The V and J ends lost 6 bases and 0 bases, in that order; junction bases with no gene match: 4. The CDR3 is 15 amino acids. CDR1 and CDR2 (germline): DFQATT, SNEGSKA (reference sequence). The CDR3 here is CSAKGTSGSYNEQFF. In nucleotides, the CDR3 is TGCAGTGCCAAGGGGACTAGCGGCTCCTACAATGAGCAGTTCTTC.

This clonotype was counted only a few times. The chain uses TRBV7-2 and TRBJ1-3; D is uncertain. Trimming removed 1 base at V and 2 bases at J, with 9 bases between. This CDR3 spans 15 amino acids. In germline, CDR1 is SGHTA, CDR2 FQGNSA. CDR3 DNA sequence: TGTGCCAGCAGCTTAGTAACTAACACTGGAAACACCATATATTTT. Amino acid sequence: CASSLVTNTGNTIYF. Filled out from reference TRBV7-2 and TRBJ1-3, the complete variable domain reads GAGVSQSPSNKVTEKGKDVELRCDPISGHTALYWYRQSLGQGLEFLIYFQGNSAPDKSGLPSDRFSAERTGGSVSTLTIQRTQQEDSAVYLCASSLVTNTGNTIYFGEGSWLTVV.

Only a few counts were recorded for this clonotype. The chain carries TRBV6-5 and TRBJ1-1; D is perhaps TRBD1 (5 bases). The CDR3 contains 16 residues. Trimming took 0 bases from V and 1 from J, leaving 12 bases between them. Germline loops: CDR1 MNHEY, CDR2 SVGAGI. CDR3 in DNA: TGTGCCAGCAGTTACTCGTTGGGACTTCGGAACACTGAAGCTTTCTTT. Translation: CASSYSLGLRNTEAFF.

This clonotype was seen just once. J is TRBJ2-7 and V is TRBV20-1; D ambiguous. Looked up from germline, CDR1 is DFQATT and CDR2 is SNEGSKA (reference sequence). This CDR3 comprises 14 residues. The germline V and J ends were trimmed by 3 bases and 3 bases, with 15 bases remaining between them. The CDR3, as DNA: TGCAGTGCTAGGGCAGGTCTGACGGACTACGAGCAGTACGTC. It yields the protein CSARAGLTDYEQYV.

This clonotype occurred many times. This sequence joins TRBV6-5 and TRBJ2-5, with D perhaps TRBD1 (5 bases). Between the trimmed V and J ends, which lost 2 bases and 4 bases, there was a span of 11 bases. CDR3 length equals 14 residues. CDR1 is MNHEY, CDR2 SVGAGI, per germline. For the CDR3, the DNA is TGTGCCAGCAGTTACCCAGGGTCTGTAGAGACCCAGTACTTC. This encodes CASSYPGSVETQYF.

This clonotype was picked up a small number of times. The chain combines TRBV27 with TRBJ1-2; D not certain. V was pared by 1 base and J by 8 bases, with 11 bases between. The CDR3 is 13 residues long. CDR1 and CDR2 from the germline V gene are MNHEY and SMNVEV (reference sequence). CDR3 sequence: CASSLFGSLGYTF. CDR3 coding DNA: TGTGCCAGCAGTTTATTTGGCAGCCTGGGCTACACCTTC.

This clonotype was counted many times. V usage is TRBV5-1 and J usage is TRBJ2-1, with D unresolved. The CDR3 loop spans 14 amino acids. Germline CDR1 SGHRS, CDR2 YFSETQ. Trimming took 0 bases from V and 7 from J, leaving 11 bases between them. The chain's CDR3 is CASSLARRHNEQFF. Written as DNA, the CDR3 is TGCGCCAGCAGCTTGGCGAGACGTCATAATGAGCAGTTCTTC. Drawing the rest from reference TRBV5-1 and TRBJ2-1, the complete variable domain is KAGVTQTPRYLIKTRGQQVTLSCSPISGHRSVSWYQQTPGQGLQFLFEYFSETQRNKGNFPGRFSGRQFSNSRSEMNVSTLELGDSALYLCASSLARRHNEQFFGPGTRLTVL.

The CDR3 coding sequence is TGTGCCAGCAGCTTAAGGGAGGGCGGGGAGCTGTTTTTT. Amino acids: CASSLREGGELFF. The J gene is TRBJ2-2, the V gene TRBV11-2; 7 nucleotides agree with TRBD2. The CDR3 spans 13 residues. Germline CDR1 reads SGHAT; CDR2 reads FQNNGV. J lost 7 bases, V lost 2 bases, and 1 base had no gene match.

In its sample, this clonotype was seen a few times. The V gene is TRBV5-1, the J gene TRBJ2-5, with unresolved D. Trimming stripped 1 base from V and 1 base from J, with 11 bases between. Germline V gene sequence: CDR1 SGHRS, CDR2 YFSETQ. CDR3 length: 15 amino acids. The CDR3 DNA is TGCGCCAGCAGCTTGACTGGGCCTTCCCAAGAGACCCAGTACTTC. This encodes CASSLTGPSQETQYF.

Only a few counts were recorded for this clonotype. The rearrangement joins TRBV5-6 to TRBJ2-5; D is unresolved. With 2 bases removed from V and 5 bases from J, the gap between germline ends came to 13 bases. The CDR3 has 14 amino acids. In germline, CDR1 is SGHDT, CDR2 YYEEEE. The CDR3 DNA is TGTGCCAGCAGCTTTAGTCGTCGAGTGGAGACCCAGTACTTC. It encodes CASSFSRRVETQYF.

This clonotype occurred a few times. This chain uses TRBV6-4 with TRBJ2-2; 12 positions agree with TRBD2. V shed 6 bases and J 4 bases; nucleotides not matched to a gene: 6. The CDR3 runs 16 residues. Germline CDR1 MRHNA, CDR2 SNTAGT. CDR3 residues: CASREKTSGGTGELFF. In nucleotides, the CDR3 is TGTGCCAGCAGGGAGAAGACTAGCGGGGGCACCGGGGAGCTGTTTTTT.

This clonotype was detected only a few times. The chain links TRBV20-1 to TRBJ1-2, with D maybe TRBD1 (5 bases). The CDR3 is 10 residues long. From germline, CDR1 is DFQATT and CDR2 SNEGSKA (reference sequence). DNA of the CDR3: TGCACTCTCCGGGGGAACGGCTACACCTTC. Translated: CTLRGNGYTF.

In its sample, this clonotype was seen once. One junction end does not reproduce the germline sequence, and a read error may be involved. This chain uses TRBV3-1 with TRBJ1-5; D unresolved. This CDR3 has 13 amino acids. CDR1 and CDR2 from the germline V gene are LGHDT and YNNKEL (reference sequence). CDR3: CASSQGGSQPKHF. The CDR3 DNA reads TGTGCCAGCAGCCAAGGGGGTTCTCAGCCCAAGCATTTT. Together with reference TRBV3-1 and TRBJ1-5, the CDR3 gives the full variable domain: DTAVSQTPKYLVTQMGNDKSIKCEQNLGHDTMYWYKQDSKKFLKIMFSYNNKELIINETVPNRFSPKSPDKAHLNLHINSLELGDSAVYFCASSQGGSQPKHFGDGTRLSIL.

The chain links TRBV5-4 to TRBJ1-6; a weak D match, TRBD1 (5 bases). The germline gives CDR1 SGHNT, CDR2 YYREEE (reference sequence). This CDR3 comprises 14 residues. V lost 1 base and J lost 9, with 11 bases in between. The CDR3 DNA sequence: TGTGCCAGCAGCTTGTTCTCGGGGGTTTCACCCCTCCACTTT. It specifies CASSLFSGVSPLHF.

This sequence joins TRBV4-3 and TRBJ2-1; the D call may be TRBD1 or TRBD2 (5 bases each). The CDR3 is made up of 15 amino acids. Trimming shortened V by 4 bases and J by 7 bases, and 17 bases separated the two germline ends. Germline loops: CDR1 LGHNA, CDR2 YSLEER. The CDR3 DNA is TGCGCCAGCAGCCTTCAGAGGGGAATTGGGAATGAGCAGTTCTTC. Translation: CASSLQRGIGNEQFF.

This clonotype was counted between two and nine times. This sequence joins TRBV5-1 and TRBJ1-4, with unresolved D. Looked up from germline, CDR1 is SGHRS and CDR2 is YFSETQ. The V gene lost 5 bases and the J gene lost 0 bases, with 8 bases spanning the gap. CDR3 size: 14 residues. In DNA, the CDR3 is TGCGCCAGCAGAGAGAGGGCAACTAATGAAAAACTGTTTTTT. As protein: CASRERATNEKLFF.

The chain recombines TRBV6-1 with TRBJ2-1; 12 bases are shared with TRBD2. CDR1 is MNHNS and CDR2 is SASEGT in the germline V gene. J lost 5 bases, V lost 3 bases, and 5 bases had no gene match. CDR3 length equals 16 residues. The CDR3 loop is CASSDFASGGDNEQFF. CDR3 in DNA: TGTGCCAGCAGTGACTTTGCTAGCGGGGGGGACAATGAGCAGTTCTTC.

This clonotype was observed a handful of times. The V call is TRBV25-1, the J call TRBJ2-7, with D hard to call. CDR3 length: 12 amino acids. V was trimmed by 1 base and J by 8 bases, leaving 9 bases between them. Germline CDR1 and CDR2: MGHDK and SYGVNS. DNA of the CDR3: TGTGCCAGCAGTGAATCCCATTATCAGCAGTACTTC. Its translation: CASSESHYQQYF.